The text below deals with one T cell receptor (beta chain). This sample is drawn from a study of blood T cell repertoires in COVID-19. Background on the study: The United States, Italy and Spain were the sources of the acute and convalescent COVID-19 samples.

Profiling relied on immunoSEQ multiplex PCR, and the TCRdb table lists in-frame clones only, not all of them. The sample holds 100,000 to 140,000 clones, 84% seen once. CDR1 and CDR2 from the germline V gene are SGDLS and YYNGEE. The CDR3 has 17 amino acids. The V segment lost 0 bases and the J segment 6 bases; nucleotides outside the gene matches: 10. Sequenced: peripheral blood. The sequence was collected from a human donor in a cohort sampled during active COVID-19. The chain links TRBV9 to TRBJ2-1; 9 bases agree with TRBD1. The CDR3 DNA follows: TGTGCCAGCAGCGTAGTGGCCGACAGGGGGGGGCCCAATGAGCAGTTCTTC. This encodes CASSVVADRGGPNEQFF.